The 10 T cell receptor beta chains listed next were all sequenced from one sample in a study of T cell responses to AZD1222 COVID-19 vaccine. The method was immunoSEQ multiplex PCR; TCRdb's version includes in-frame clones alone and lacks a portion of them. The table records about 83,000 clones, roughly 90% of them present only once. Sequenced material: peripheral blood, taken on day 0 of MenACWY control vaccination. These receptors were collected from an adult in good health.

This clone was detected once. The rearrangement joins TRBV18 to TRBJ1-1, with a possible D match to TRBD1 (6 bases). Per germline, CDR1 KGHSH and CDR2 LQKENI. V was pared by 5 bases and J by 6 bases, with 16 bases between. This CDR3 comprises 14 residues. CDR3 sequence (DNA): TGTGCCAGCTCATCCGCGGGGGGGGCTTCTGAAGCTTTCTTT. Its translation is CASSSAGGASEAFF.

This rearrangement joins TRBV28 to TRBJ1-1; D gene ambiguous. Trimming took 5 bases from V and 1 from J, leaving 5 bases between them. Germline V gene lookup returns CDR1 MDHEN and CDR2 SYDVKM. The CDR3 contains 12 residues. The CDR3 here is CASSERNTEAFF. The CDR3 region has the DNA TGTGCCAGCAGTGAGAGGAACACTGAAGCTTTCTTT.

This chain links TRBV5-5 with TRBJ2-7, with no clear D. V gave up 4 bases and J gave up 3 bases, with 8 bases separating them. The length of the CDR3 is 12 residues. Germline V gene data show CDR1 as SGHKS and CDR2 as YYEKEE (reference sequence). CDR3 region: CASSLQLYEQYF. CDR3 in DNA: TGTGCCAGCAGCCTCCAGCTCTACGAGCAGTACTTC.

The chain is built from TRBV9 and TRBJ2-7; no clear D gene. Germline CDR1 reads SGDLS; CDR2 reads YYNGEE. V gave up 0 bases and J gave up 1 base, with 11 bases separating them. This CDR3 is 15 amino acids long. DNA of the CDR3: TGTGCCAGCAGCGTAGAGGCTGGGGTTTCCTACGAGCAGTACTTC. It yields the protein CASSVEAGVSYEQYF.

The V call is TRBV9, the J call TRBJ2-2; TRBD2 might be the D (6 bases). Trimming stripped 0 bases from V and 6 bases from J, with 9 bases between. Per germline, CDR1 SGDLS and CDR2 YYNGEE. The CDR3 totals 14 residues. This CDR3 reads CASSVAWGAGELFF. As DNA, the CDR3 is TGTGCCAGCAGCGTAGCTTGGGGGGCCGGGGAGCTGTTTTTT.

CDR3 bases: TGTGCCAATACGGGGGGCATGAACACTGAAGCTTTCTTT. Translated, it gives CANTGGMNTEAFF. The chain carries TRBV18 and TRBJ1-1; a possible D gene is TRBD1 (6 bases). The V and J ends lost 10 bases and 0 bases respectively, with 12 bases between them. Germline V gene data show CDR1 as KGHSH and CDR2 as LQKENI. This CDR3 is 13 amino acids long.

The rearrangement uses TRBV4-2 and TRBJ1-4; no reliable D call. Germline assignment: CDR1 LGHNA and CDR2 YNFKEQ. Trimming cost V 6 bases and J 2 bases, with 7 bases left between them. This CDR3 spans 13 amino acids. The CDR3, as DNA: TGTGCCAGCAGTCCCCAGACTAATGAAAAACTGTTTTTT. Residues: CASSPQTNEKLFF.

The rearrangement joins TRBV11-3 to TRBJ1-1; D is ambiguous. CDR1 is SGHNT, CDR2 YENEEA, per germline. The V and J ends lost 5 bases and 9 bases respectively, with 13 bases between them. This CDR3 comprises 12 residues. This CDR3 reads CASSRGQEQAFF. DNA for the CDR3: TGTGCCAGCAGCCGAGGGCAGGAACAAGCTTTCTTT.

This rearrangement joins TRBV28 to TRBJ2-5, with 8 bases matching TRBD1. The V gene's germline CDR1 is MDHEN and CDR2 SYDVKM. J lost 5 bases, V lost 6 bases, and 11 bases had no gene match. This CDR3 is 15 amino acids long. The CDR3 DNA reads TGTGCCAGCAGCTATCCAGGGGGCCGGGGGGAGACCCAGTACTTC. This translates into CASSYPGGRGETQYF.

The CDR3 DNA is TGTGCCTGGCTAAATCCTAACTATGGCTACACCTTC. Protein: CAWLNPNYGYTF. The J gene is TRBJ1-2, the V gene TRBV30; D gene uncertain. Germline V gene sequence: CDR1 GTSNPN, CDR2 SVGIG (reference sequence). The CDR3 spans 12 residues. The V gene lost 5 bases and the J gene lost 0 bases, with 7 bases spanning the gap. The whole variable domain, remainder taken from reference TRBV30 and TRBJ1-2, is SQTIHQWPATLVQPVGSPLSLECTVEGTSNPNLYWYRQAAGRGLQLLFYSVGIGQISSEVPQNLSASRPQDRQFILSSKKLLLSDSGFYLCAWLNPNYGYTFGSGTRLTVV.